One T cell receptor beta chain is described in this entry. Its antigen is currently unknown. This record comes from a study of T cell repertoires in cytomegalovirus infection. TCRdb used MiXCR to reprocess the reads, holding one entry per CDR3 protein. The repertoire consists of hundreds of thousands of distinct CDR3 sequences, with around 29% occurring once and the leading ten covering over 15%. There are 15 residues in the CDR3. The germline V gene has CDR1 MNHEY and CDR2 SMNVEV (reference sequence). The V gene end was trimmed by 9 bases and the J gene end by 3 bases; junction bases not matched to a gene: 10.

J is TRBJ2-7 and V is TRBV27, with TRBD1 matching over 11 bases. The sequence was collected from a human donor in good health (CMV status not recorded). Some clones in this sample may be carry-over from other donors' samples. The specimen was cultured PBMCs, collected from culture after CMV antigen stimulation. CDR3: CASTWGQGGNYEQYF. The CDR3 DNA reads as TGTGCCAGTACCTGGGGACAGGGGGGGAACTACGAGCAGTACTTC.